The 9 T cell receptor beta chains given below trace back to one sample, sequenced in a study of breast tumors, draining lymph nodes, adjacent tissues. Breast cancer patients provided tissue from their axillary draining lymph nodes. TCRdb used MiXCR to reprocess the multiplex PCR reads, holding one entry per CDR3 protein. The table records about 130,000 distinct CDR3 sequences, over 20% of them present only once. The source material was axillary lymph node tissue. The source is a female donor with breast cancer. Some clones in this sample may be carry-over from other donors' samples.

This clonotype was detected ten times or more. The chain recombines TRBV10-3 with TRBJ2-3; 11 positions agree with TRBD2. Germline trimming cut 6 bases from V and 6 bases from J; bases unmatched to any gene: 8. Germline V CDR1 and CDR2: ENHRY, SYGVKD. The CDR3 consists of 15 residues. In DNA form, the CDR3 reads TGTGCCATCAGCGGGACTAGCGGAGATCGGGATACGCAGTATTTT. Translating it yields CAISGTSGDRDTQYF.

The table lists this clonotype with many counts. The rearrangement uses TRBV7-2 and TRBJ2-7; 8 bases match TRBD1. The germline gives CDR1 SGHTA, CDR2 FQGNSA. The trim removed 3 bases at V and 3 bases at J, leaving 4 bases unmatched. The CDR3 covers 14 residues. The CDR3, as DNA: TGTGCCAGCAGCTTGACAGGGGTGGACTACGAGCAGTACTTC. The encoded protein is CASSLTGVDYEQYF.

This clonotype has at least ten counts. V is TRBV6-5 and J is TRBJ1-2; 7 nucleotides line up with TRBD1. The germline V gene encodes CDR1 MNHEY and CDR2 SVGAGI. The CDR3 is 15 residues long. With 5 bases clipped from V and 0 bases from J, the junction kept 6 bases outside the gene matches. The CDR3 region is CASSQKGTANYGYTF. The CDR3 DNA reads as TGTGCCAGCAGTCAGAAAGGGACAGCTAACTATGGCTACACCTTC.

This clonotype was seen at least ten times. V usage is TRBV7-6 and J usage is TRBJ2-5, with no clear D. The CDR3 extends over 12 amino acids. In germline, CDR1 is SGHVS, CDR2 FNYEAQ. Trimming took off 4 bases at V and 0 bases at J, with 3 bases between the two ends. The CDR3 DNA follows: TGTGCCAGCAGCTCGTACCAAGAGACCCAGTACTTC. It translates to CASSSYQETQYF.

As concerns this clonotype: A much larger clone sits a single nucleotide away, making a read error possible. V and J are TRBV9 and TRBJ2-1; D is undetermined. The CDR3 length is 14 residues. The germline gives CDR1 SGDLS, CDR2 YYNGEE. CDR3 coding DNA: TGTGCCAGCAGCGTAGATAGCTCCGACAATGAGCAGTTCTTC. Translated, it gives CASSVDSSDNEQFF.

This clonotype came up many times. V gene TRBV11-3 combines with J gene TRBJ2-3, with no clear D. Trimming cost V 6 bases and J 7 bases, with 11 bases left between them. The CDR3 sequence is 12 residues long. The germline gives CDR1 SGHNT, CDR2 YENEEA. The chain's CDR3 is CASSRWSYTQYF. As DNA, the CDR3 is TGTGCCAGCAGTCGTTGGAGCTATACGCAGTATTTT.

This clonotype appeared many times. The chain employs TRBV12-5 and TRBJ1-6, with 7 bases that match TRBD1. The CDR3 has 17 amino acids. Looked up from germline, CDR1 is LGHNT and CDR2 is FRNRAP. The ends lost 2 bases at V and 6 bases at J; junction bases unmatched: 10. CDR3 bases: TGTGCTAGTGGTTTGTCCCCGCAGACAGGGACTAATTCACCCCTCCACTTT. It codes for CASGLSPQTGTNSPLHF. Full variable domain (remainder filled in from reference TRBV12-5 and TRBJ1-6): DARVTQTPRHKVTEMGQEVTMRCQPILGHNTVFWYRQTMMQGLELLAYFRNRAPLDDSGMPKDRFSAEMPDATLATLKIQPSEPRDSAVYFCASGLSPQTGTNSPLHFGNGTRLTVT.

This chain joins TRBV5-1 and TRBJ1-1; 7 bases are a match to TRBD1. V lost 4 bases to trimming and J lost 2 bases; unmatched junction nucleotides: 11. The CDR3 covers 16 residues. CDR1 is SGHRS and CDR2 is YFSETQ in the germline V gene. The CDR3: CASSPNRDSLNTEAFF. CDR3 sequence (DNA): TGCGCCAGCAGCCCAAACAGGGACAGTTTAAACACTGAAGCTTTCTTT. Looking up the rest from reference TRBV5-1 and TRBJ1-1 gives the full variable domain: KAGVTQTPRYLIKTRGQQVTLSCSPISGHRSVSWYQQTPGQGLQFLFEYFSETQRNKGNFPGRFSGRQFSNSRSEMNVSTLELGDSALYLCASSPNRDSLNTEAFFGQGTRLTVV.

In its sample, this clonotype was seen many times. This chain connects TRBV7-6 to TRBJ1-4, with 7 bases that match TRBD1. Losses at the gene ends were 1 base for V and 6 bases for J; bases not matched to a gene: 11. CDR3 size: 17 residues. Germline loops: CDR1 SGHVS, CDR2 FNYEAQ. The CDR3 DNA sequence: TGTGCCAGCAGCTTAGTGTCAGGAATAGACAGGGATGAAAAACTGTTTTTT. Translation: CASSLVSGIDRDEKLFF. The variable domain in full, with the rest retrieved from reference TRBV7-6 and TRBJ1-4, is GAGVSQSPRYKVTKRGQDVALRCDPISGHVSLYWYRQALGQGPEFLTYFNYEAQQDKSGLPNDRFSAERPEGSISTLTIQRTEQRDSAMYRCASSLVSGIDRDEKLFFGSGTQLSVL.